Listed below are T cell receptor beta chains from one sample, sequenced in a study of vaccination and CD4 T cells after COVID-19. These receptors have no known antigen. MiXCR was run by TCRdb on the PCR reads, yielding one entry per CDR3 protein. The repertoire has some 14,000 distinct CDR3 sequences, 51% of them found once; the top ten carry roughly 10%. The material sequenced was CD4+ T cells from blood, cultured in vitro. These receptors came from a human donor who had recovered from COVID-19. Both conserved end residues are part of each CDR3. Clone size is shown for a subset of rows, as once, few, many or a class of expanded clone.

TRBV7-9 | NA | CASRGQGAGTGELFF
TRBV25-1 | NA | CASRSRRSYEQYF
TRBV7-9 | NA | CASSFFQLAGEQFF
TRBV6-5 | few | CASGFGQETQYF
TRBV12-3/TRBV12-4 | NA | CASSNSNYGYTF
TRBV5-4 | NA | CASSIWDSTDTQYF
TRBV4-2 | few | CASSQGTGRSPLHF
TRBV2 | few | CASSGAGGPQETQYF
TRBV19 | NA | CASSSGGLPGELFF
TRBV4-2 | few | CASSQASGEYGYTF
TRBV6-1 | NA | CASSETGAGTEAFF
TRBV5-6 | NA | CASSFSNLTGPRPHF
TRBV5-4 | NA | CATGEEIGQETQYF
TRBV23-1 | NA | CASSQLRDSSKETQYF
TRBV30 | NA | CAWTPGQLTYEQYF
TRBV4-2 | NA | CASSQDTGRGTKGTQYF
TRBV6-1 | NA | CASTQGPTNEKLFF
TRBV2 | NA | CASSSQALTDTQYF
TRBV5-4 | NA | CASSFRQGAYEQYF
TRBV7-9 | NA | CASSLGAGGTGELFF
TRBV7-2 | few | CASSLVGRTNTGELFF
TRBV6-5 | few | CASSYGPRTTTDTQYF
TRBV20-1 | NA | CSARDGLAGGGELFF
TRBV7-3 | NA | CASRKPGHWYLTGELFF
TRBV7-9 | NA | CASSVGTGNEQYF
TRBV10-3 | NA | CGAGTDTQYF
TRBV20-1 | NA | CSAAWREGTDTQYF
TRBV12-3/TRBV12-4 | NA | CASSLAQVKAFF
TRBV4-1 | few | CASSHPGLAGGPQSNEQFF
TRBV25-1 | few | CAIFVTRIIVSNQPQHF
TRBV20-1 | NA | CSAGQGVGGNTIYF
TRBV20-1 | NA | CSAGGGQGYYNEQFF
TRBV19 | NA | CASRASGNTGELFF
TRBV28 | few | CASKRDLPYEQYF
TRBV20-1 | NA | CSARHSGAKNIQYF
TRBV19 | NA | CASSIHRENTEAFF
TRBV6-1 | NA | CASRGPGSDTQYF
TRBV10-1 | few | CASSGEYNEQFF
TRBV6-2/TRBV6-3 | NA | CASRRASSYEQYF
TRBV20-1 | few | CSARDTGIGIHEQYF
TRBV5-8 | NA | CAIDRGHGYTF
TRBV28 | NA | CASSQGASYEQYF
TRBV4-2 | few | CASSHSGGGADTQYF
TRBV23-1 | few | CASSPDRMHRYTF
TRBV6-2/TRBV6-3 | few | CASSPGDGTYEQYF
TRBV6-2/TRBV6-3 | NA | CASSYILAGGSYEQYF
TRBV6-1 | NA | CASRTNAGELFF
TRBV20-1 | NA | CSALRTSGRATGELFF
TRBV4-2 | few | CASSQDPHGGTDTQYF
TRBV10-3 | NA | CAILRQIGGEQYF
TRBV6-5 | NA | CASSYSSGTSYEQFF
TRBV12-3/TRBV12-4 | few | CASSGTGGRQPQHF
TRBV28 | NA | CATQGGRRNTEAFF
TRBV6-2/TRBV6-3 | few | CASRHRLTGNQPQHF
TRBV5-4 | few | CASSLGLGVQANYGYTF
TRBV6-1 | NA | CASTPRKGANYGYTF
TRBV20-1 | NA | CSAARGWETQYF
TRBV28 | NA | CASSGTGAPTFTDTQYF